These 7 T cell receptor beta chains came from one sample sequenced in a study of a mutant IDH1 vaccine in newly diagnosed glioma (dated by TCRdb to 2020 to 2023). The receptor library was made with the immunoSEQ multiplex PCR assay. Here the immuneACCESS table is served through TCRdb, limited to in-frame sequences with V and J called. Missing clones are a known gap in these copies; in checked studies unresolved V genes cover under half, and the rest lacks a known reason. The sample includes tens of thousands of clones, with about 90% observed a single time. The top ten clonotypes cover approximately 4.3% of the sample. In the paper's terms, the time point label means: week 5, during vaccination. Every vaccine dose consisted of 300 ug of a 20-mer mutant IDH1 peptide in Montanide, administered subcutaneously together with topical imiquimod. Which antigens these TCRs recognize remains unknown. Material: PBMCs, obtained from a glioma patient whose treatment included an IDH1 peptide vaccine. The receptors here all came from a woman in her 40s with glioma.

Only one count was recorded for this clone. The rearrangement links TRBV6-4 to TRBJ1-6; D gene unclear. The CDR3 covers 14 residues. Trimming removed 10 bases from V and 7 bases from J, with 17 bases in between. CDR1 and CDR2 from the germline V gene are MRHNA and SNTAGT. The CDR3 loop is CATEARKSNSPLHF. The CDR3 nucleotides are TGTGCCACCGAGGCCCGTAAGTCAAATTCACCCCTCCACTTT.

The chain employs TRBV2 and TRBJ1-6; D is undetermined. This CDR3 contains 17 residues. The V gene's germline CDR1 is SNHLY and CDR2 FYNNEI. Trimming shortened V by 8 bases and J by 0 bases, and 17 bases separated the two germline ends. CDR3 region: CASSKSVGSSYNSPLHF. In nucleotides, the CDR3 is TGTGCCAGCTCCAAGTCCGTGGGTTCCTCCTATAATTCACCCCTCCACTTT.

The V call is TRBV7-9, the J call TRBJ2-5; 13 bases fit TRBD2. The J segment lost 4 bases and the V segment lost 5 bases, leaving 7 bases of the junction unmatched. The length of the CDR3 is 16 residues. Germline CDR1 and CDR2: SEHNR and FQNEAQ (reference sequence). The CDR3 nucleotides read TGTGCCAGCAGCATACTAGCGGGAGGGGGCGGAGAGACCCAGTACTTC. Its translation is CASSILAGGGGETQYF.

The J gene is TRBJ1-1, the V gene TRBV5-4, with TRBD1 as a possible D gene (6 bases). This CDR3 contains 16 residues. The V gene lost 7 bases and the J gene lost 3 bases, with 22 bases spanning the gap. Germline values: CDR1 SGHNT, CDR2 YYREEE (reference sequence). CDR3 bases: TGTGCCAGCGGGGATAAAAGGACAGTGGAGGACACTGAAGCTTTCTTT. This sequence encodes CASGDKRTVEDTEAFF.

The rearrangement links TRBV30 to TRBJ2-1; TRBD2 matches 7 bases. There are 15 residues in the CDR3. Germline V gene lookup returns CDR1 GTSNPN and CDR2 SVGIG (reference sequence). V was pared by 0 bases and J by 0 bases, with 2 bases of the junction left unmatched. The CDR3 here is CAWSVWTSSYNEQFF. The CDR3 bases are TGTGCCTGGAGTGTTTGGACTAGCTCCTACAATGAGCAGTTCTTC.

The chain uses TRBV7-8 and TRBJ1-1; the match to TRBD1 covers 8 bases. Looked up from germline, CDR1 is SGHVS and CDR2 is FQNEAQ. V lost 4 bases and J lost 0; bases outside the gene matches: 7. The CDR3 sequence is 16 residues long. CDR3 sequence (DNA): TGTGCCAGCAGCTCCCGGCAGGGGGCACTGAACACTGAAGCTTTCTTT. It is translated as CASSSRQGALNTEAFF.

This clone was observed a handful of times. J is TRBJ2-7 and V is TRBV2; D unclear. The CDR3 has 12 amino acids. Trimming took 2 bases from V and 5 from J, leaving 7 bases between them. Germline assignment: CDR1 SNHLY and CDR2 FYNNEI. CDR3 in DNA: TGTGCCAGCAGTGAACAAAGGGACGAGCAGTACTTC. Residues: CASSEQRDEQYF.